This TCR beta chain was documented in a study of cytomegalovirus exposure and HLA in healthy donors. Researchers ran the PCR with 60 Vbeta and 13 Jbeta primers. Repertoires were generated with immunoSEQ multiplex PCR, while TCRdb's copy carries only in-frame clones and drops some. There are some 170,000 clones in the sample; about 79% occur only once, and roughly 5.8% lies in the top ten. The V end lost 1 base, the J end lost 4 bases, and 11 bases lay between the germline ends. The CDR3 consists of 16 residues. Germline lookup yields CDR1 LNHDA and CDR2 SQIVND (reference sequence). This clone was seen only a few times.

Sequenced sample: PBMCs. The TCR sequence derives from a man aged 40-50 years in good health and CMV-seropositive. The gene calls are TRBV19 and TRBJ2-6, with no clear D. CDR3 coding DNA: TGTGCCAGTAGTATAGGAGCAGGAACCGGGGCCAACGTCCTGACTTTC. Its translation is CASSIGAGTGANVLTF.